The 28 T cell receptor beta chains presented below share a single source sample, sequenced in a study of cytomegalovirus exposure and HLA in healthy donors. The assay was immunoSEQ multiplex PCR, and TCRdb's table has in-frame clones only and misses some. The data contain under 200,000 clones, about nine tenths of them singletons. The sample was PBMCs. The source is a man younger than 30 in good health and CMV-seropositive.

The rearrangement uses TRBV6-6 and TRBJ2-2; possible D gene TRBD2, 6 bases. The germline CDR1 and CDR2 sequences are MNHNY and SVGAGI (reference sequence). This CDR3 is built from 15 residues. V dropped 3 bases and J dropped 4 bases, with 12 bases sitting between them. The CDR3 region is CASSYELARTGELFF. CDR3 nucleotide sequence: TGTGCCAGCAGTTATGAACTAGCTCGCACCGGGGAGCTGTTTTTT.

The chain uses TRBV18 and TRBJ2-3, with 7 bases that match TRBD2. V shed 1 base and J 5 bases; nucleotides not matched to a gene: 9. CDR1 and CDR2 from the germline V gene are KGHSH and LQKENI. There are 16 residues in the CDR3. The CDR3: CASSPLRAGVKDTQYF. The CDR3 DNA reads TGTGCCAGCTCACCACTTCGGGCGGGAGTCAAAGATACGCAGTATTTT. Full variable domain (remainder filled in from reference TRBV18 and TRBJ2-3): NAGVMQNPRHLVRRRGQEARLRCSPMKGHSHVYWYRQLPEEGLKFMVYLQKENIIDESGMPKERFSAEFPKEGPSILRIQQVVRGDSAAYFCASSPLRAGVKDTQYFGPGTRLTVL.

CDR3 region: CASTFGLAGGRRIGELFF. CDR3 nucleotide sequence: TGTGCCAGCACCTTCGGACTAGCGGGAGGAAGAAGAATCGGGGAGCTGTTTTTT. The rearrangement links TRBV11-2 to TRBJ2-2, with 14 nucleotides matching TRBD2. Germline trimming cut 7 bases from V and 7 bases from J; bases unmatched to any gene: 14. The CDR3 covers 18 residues. Per the germline V gene, CDR1 is SGHAT and CDR2 is FQNNGV.

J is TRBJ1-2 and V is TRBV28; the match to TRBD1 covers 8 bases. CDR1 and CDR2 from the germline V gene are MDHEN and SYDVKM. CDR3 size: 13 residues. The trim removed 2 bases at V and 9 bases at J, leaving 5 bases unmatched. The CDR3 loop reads CASSLGQGLSYTF. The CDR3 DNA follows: TGTGCCAGCAGTTTAGGACAGGGCCTCAGCTACACCTTC.

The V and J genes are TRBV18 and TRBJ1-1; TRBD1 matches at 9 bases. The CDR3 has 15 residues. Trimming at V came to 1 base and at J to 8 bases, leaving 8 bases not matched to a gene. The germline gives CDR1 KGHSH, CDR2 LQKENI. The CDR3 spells CASSPLGQGILEAFF. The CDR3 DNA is TGTGCCAGCTCACCACTCGGACAGGGGATTTTGGAAGCTTTCTTT.

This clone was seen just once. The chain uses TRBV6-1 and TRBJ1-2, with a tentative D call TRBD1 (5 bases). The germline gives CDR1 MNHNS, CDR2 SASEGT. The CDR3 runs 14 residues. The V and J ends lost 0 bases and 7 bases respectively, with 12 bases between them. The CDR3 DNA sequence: TGTGCCAGCAGTGAAGCGGGGGGGGGTCGTGGCTACACCTTC. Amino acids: CASSEAGGGRGYTF.

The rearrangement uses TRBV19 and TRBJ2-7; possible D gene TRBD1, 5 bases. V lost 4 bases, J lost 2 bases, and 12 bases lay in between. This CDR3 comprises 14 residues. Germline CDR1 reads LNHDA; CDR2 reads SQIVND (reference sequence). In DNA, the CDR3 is TGTGCCAGTAGTAACACAGGTAGGGCCTACGAGCAGTACTTC. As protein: CASSNTGRAYEQYF.

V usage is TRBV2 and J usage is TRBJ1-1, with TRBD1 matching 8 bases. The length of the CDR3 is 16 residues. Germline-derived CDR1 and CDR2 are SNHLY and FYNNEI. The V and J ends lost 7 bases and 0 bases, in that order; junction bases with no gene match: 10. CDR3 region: CASNERTGTLNTEAFF. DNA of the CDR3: TGTGCCAGCAACGAGCGGACAGGGACCTTGAACACTGAAGCTTTCTTT. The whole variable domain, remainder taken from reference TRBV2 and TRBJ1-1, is EPEVTQTPSHQVTQMGQEVILRCVPISNHLYFYWYRQILGQKVEFLVSFYNNEISEKSEIFDDQFSVERPDGSNFTLKIRSTKLEDSAMYFCASNERTGTLNTEAFFGQGTRLTVV.

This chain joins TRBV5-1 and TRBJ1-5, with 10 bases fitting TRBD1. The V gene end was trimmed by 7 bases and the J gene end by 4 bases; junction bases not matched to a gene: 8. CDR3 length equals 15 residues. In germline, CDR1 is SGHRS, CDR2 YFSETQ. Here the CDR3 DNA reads TGCGCCAGCCCGATCGACAGGGGGCAAAATCAGCCCCAGCATTTT. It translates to CASPIDRGQNQPQHF.

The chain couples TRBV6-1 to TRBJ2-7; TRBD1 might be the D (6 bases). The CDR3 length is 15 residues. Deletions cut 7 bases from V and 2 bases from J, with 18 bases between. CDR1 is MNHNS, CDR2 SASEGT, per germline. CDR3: CASTTGQKVTYEQYF. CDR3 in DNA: TGTGCCAGCACCACAGGACAGAAGGTAACCTACGAGCAGTACTTC.

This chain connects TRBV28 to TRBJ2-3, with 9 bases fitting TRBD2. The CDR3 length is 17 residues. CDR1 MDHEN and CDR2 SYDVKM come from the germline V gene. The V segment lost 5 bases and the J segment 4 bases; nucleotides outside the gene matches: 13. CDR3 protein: CASSRGGLGLAPDTQYF. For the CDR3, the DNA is TGTGCCAGCAGTCGAGGGGGGCTGGGACTAGCTCCAGATACGCAGTATTTT.

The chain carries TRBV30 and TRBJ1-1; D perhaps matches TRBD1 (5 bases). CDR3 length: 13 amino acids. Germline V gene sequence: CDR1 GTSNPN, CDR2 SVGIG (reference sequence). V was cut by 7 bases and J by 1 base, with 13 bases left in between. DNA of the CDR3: TGTGCCTCCCGGACATTTAAGAACACTGAAGCTTTCTTT. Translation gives CASRTFKNTEAFF.

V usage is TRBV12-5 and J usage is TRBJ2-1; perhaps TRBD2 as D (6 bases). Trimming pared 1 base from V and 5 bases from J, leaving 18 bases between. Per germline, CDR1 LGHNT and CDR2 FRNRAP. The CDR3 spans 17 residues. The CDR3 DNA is TGTGCTAGTGGTTTGGGCCGAGGAGGGAACGGAAACAATGAGCAGTTCTTC. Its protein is CASGLGRGGNGNNEQFF. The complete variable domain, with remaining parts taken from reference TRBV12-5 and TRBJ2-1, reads DARVTQTPRHKVTEMGQEVTMRCQPILGHNTVFWYRQTMMQGLELLAYFRNRAPLDDSGMPKDRFSAEMPDATLATLKIQPSEPRDSAVYFCASGLGRGGNGNNEQFFGPGTRLTVL.

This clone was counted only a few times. The CDR3, as DNA: TGTGCCAGCAGCCAAGGACAGAACTATGGCTACACCTTC. The encoded protein is CASSQGQNYGYTF. This chain uses TRBV14 with TRBJ1-2, with a tentative D call TRBD1 (5 bases). Between the trimmed V and J ends, which lost 1 base and 2 bases, there was a span of 5 bases. The CDR3 runs to 13 residues. Germline V gene data show CDR1 as SGHDN and CDR2 as FVKESK.

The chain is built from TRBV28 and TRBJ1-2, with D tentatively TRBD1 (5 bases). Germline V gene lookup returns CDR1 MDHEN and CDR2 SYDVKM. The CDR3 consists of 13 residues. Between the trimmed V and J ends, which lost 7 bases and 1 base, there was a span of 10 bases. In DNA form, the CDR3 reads TGTGCCAGCAACCCGACAGATAACTATGGCTACACCTTC. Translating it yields CASNPTDNYGYTF.

DNA of the CDR3: TGTGCCAGCAGCTTGGCAACCGGGACTTCGCAAGAGACCCAGTACTTC. Encoded protein: CASSLATGTSQETQYF. The chain uses TRBV5-6 and TRBJ2-5, with D possibly TRBD2 on 6 matching bases. The V end was cut by 0 bases, the J end by 2 bases, with 14 bases between. The CDR3 runs 16 residues. Germline CDR1 SGHDT, CDR2 YYEEEE.

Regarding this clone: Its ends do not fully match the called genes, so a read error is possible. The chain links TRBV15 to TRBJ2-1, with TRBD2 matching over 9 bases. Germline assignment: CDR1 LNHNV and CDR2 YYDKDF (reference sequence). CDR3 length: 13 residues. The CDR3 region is CATSRVVSSGIVF. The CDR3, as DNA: TGTGCCACCAGCAGAGTCGTGTCTAGCGGGATCGTCTTC.

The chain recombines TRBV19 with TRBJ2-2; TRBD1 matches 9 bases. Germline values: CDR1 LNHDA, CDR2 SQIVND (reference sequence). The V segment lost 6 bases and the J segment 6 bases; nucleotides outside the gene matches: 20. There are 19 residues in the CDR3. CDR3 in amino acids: CASRPAPPEGTGKAGELFF. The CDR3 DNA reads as TGTGCCAGTAGGCCCGCCCCTCCCGAGGGGACAGGGAAGGCCGGGGAGCTGTTTTTT.

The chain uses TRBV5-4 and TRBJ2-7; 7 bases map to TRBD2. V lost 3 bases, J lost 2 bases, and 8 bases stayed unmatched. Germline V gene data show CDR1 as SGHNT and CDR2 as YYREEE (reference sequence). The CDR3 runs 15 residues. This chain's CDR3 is CASSSGAGVTYEQYF. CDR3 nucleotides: TGTGCCAGCAGCTCTGGGGCGGGAGTTACCTACGAGCAGTACTTC. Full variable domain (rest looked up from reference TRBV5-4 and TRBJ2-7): ETGVTQSPTHLIKTRGQQVTLRCSSQSGHNTVSWYQQALGQGPQFIFQYYREEENGRGNFPPRFSGLQFPNYSSELNVNALELDDSALYLCASSSGAGVTYEQYFGPGTRLTVT.

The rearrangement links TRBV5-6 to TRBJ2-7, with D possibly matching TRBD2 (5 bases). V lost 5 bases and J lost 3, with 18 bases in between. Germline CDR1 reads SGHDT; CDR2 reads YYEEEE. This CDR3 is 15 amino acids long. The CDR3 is CASSPLAGGFYEQYF. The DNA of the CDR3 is TGTGCCAGCAGTCCCCTAGCAGGTGGATTCTACGAGCAGTACTTC.

The CDR3 protein is CASSIGLAGADTQYF. In nucleotides, the CDR3 is TGTGCCAGTAGTATAGGACTAGCGGGAGCTGATACGCAGTATTTT. V is TRBV19 and J is TRBJ2-3, with TRBD2 matching 12 bases. Germline-derived CDR1 and CDR2 are LNHDA and SQIVND (reference sequence). The CDR3 has 15 residues. V was pared by 1 base and J by 6 bases, with 2 bases of the junction left unmatched.

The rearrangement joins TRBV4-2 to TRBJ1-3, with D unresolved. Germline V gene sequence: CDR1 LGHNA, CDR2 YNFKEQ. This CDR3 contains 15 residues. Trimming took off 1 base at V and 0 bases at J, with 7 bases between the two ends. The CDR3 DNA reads TGTGCCAGCAGCCAAGGACACAGCTCTGGAAACACCATATATTTT. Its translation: CASSQGHSSGNTIYF.

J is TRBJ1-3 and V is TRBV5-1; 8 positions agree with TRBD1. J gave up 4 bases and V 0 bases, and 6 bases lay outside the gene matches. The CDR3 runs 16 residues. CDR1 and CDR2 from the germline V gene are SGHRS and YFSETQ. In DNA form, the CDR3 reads TGCGCCAGCAGCTTGGGTGACAGGGGCAACGGAAACACCATATATTTT. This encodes CASSLGDRGNGNTIYF.

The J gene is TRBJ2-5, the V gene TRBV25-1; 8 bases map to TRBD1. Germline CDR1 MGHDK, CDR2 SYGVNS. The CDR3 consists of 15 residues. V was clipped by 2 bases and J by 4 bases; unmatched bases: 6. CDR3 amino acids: CASSEREGTGETQYF. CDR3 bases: TGTGCCAGCAGTGAACGAGAGGGGACAGGAGAGACCCAGTACTTC. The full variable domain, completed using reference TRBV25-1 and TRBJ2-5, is EADIYQTPRYLVIGTGKKITLECSQTMGHDKMYWYQQDPGMELHLIHYSYGVNSTEKGDLSSESTVSRIRTEHFPLTLESARPSHTSQYLCASSEREGTGETQYFGPGTRLLVL.

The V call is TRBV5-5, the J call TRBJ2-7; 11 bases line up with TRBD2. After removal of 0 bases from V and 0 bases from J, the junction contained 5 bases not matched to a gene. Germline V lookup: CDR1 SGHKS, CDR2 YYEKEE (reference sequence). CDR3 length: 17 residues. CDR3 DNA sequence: TGTGCCAGCAGCTTGGCGGGGGGACTAGCGGACTCCTACGAGCAGTACTTC. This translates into CASSLAGGLADSYEQYF.

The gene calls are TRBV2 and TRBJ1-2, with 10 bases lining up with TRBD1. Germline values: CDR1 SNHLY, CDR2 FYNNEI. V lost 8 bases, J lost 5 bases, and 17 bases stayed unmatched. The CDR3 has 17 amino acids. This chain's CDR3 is CASLTGTGEGGVYGYTF. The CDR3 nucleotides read TGTGCCAGCTTAACCGGGACAGGGGAGGGGGGGGTTTATGGCTACACCTTC.

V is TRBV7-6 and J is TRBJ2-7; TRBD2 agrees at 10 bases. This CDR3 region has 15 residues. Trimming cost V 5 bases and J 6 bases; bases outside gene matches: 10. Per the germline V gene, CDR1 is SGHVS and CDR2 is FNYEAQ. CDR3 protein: CASSPASGSGAEQYF. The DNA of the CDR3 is TGTGCCAGCAGCCCAGCTAGCGGGAGCGGGGCCGAGCAGTACTTC.

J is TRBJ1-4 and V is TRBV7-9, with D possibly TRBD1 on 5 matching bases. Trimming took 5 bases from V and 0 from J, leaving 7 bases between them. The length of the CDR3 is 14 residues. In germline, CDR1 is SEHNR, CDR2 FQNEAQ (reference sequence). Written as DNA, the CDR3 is TGTGCCAGCAGCCAGGGAACAACTAATGAAAAACTGTTTTTT. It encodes CASSQGTTNEKLFF.